This record covers a single T cell receptor (beta chain). Its antigen has not been determined. No base quality values were provided; no much bigger clone lies one nucleotide off. The library came from the immunoSEQ multiplex PCR assay. In the authors' own workflow: A statistical classification framework was built for diagnosing cytomegalovirus status from the catalog of TCR beta chain sequences. The table comes from immuneACCESS by way of TCRdb, which keeps in-frame sequences with V and J called. Part of the clones is missing from these tables; in studies checked, under half for an unresolved V gene and the rest for unknown reasons. The V and J calls and the clone size are those of that table, but D and trimming were determined from the DNA. This sample is represented by about 88,000 clones; 84% of them were singletons. The ten biggest clones cover 12% of the sample. The sample originates from a study of cytomegalovirus exposure and HLA in healthy donors (TCRdb year 2017). Study-wide context: A later analysis indicated that the 120 validation repertoires were generated on the platform also employed for the 670 or so repertoires of the first cohort. The study was designed to test whether signatures of past pathogen exposure could be identified by cataloging public T cell receptors. In addition to the first cohort of around 670 subjects, a separate validation cohort of 120 different subjects was used. The study combined high-throughput TCR immunosequencing, statistical association of individual TCRs with disease status, and machine learning to predict cytomegalovirus infection status.

General findings and caveats noted by the study authors: According to the authors, the approach could potentially be generalized to other disease states and immunological phenotypes. The study listed over 150 TCR beta chains as associated with cytomegalovirus. The classifier was reported to diagnose cytomegalovirus status with high specificity and sensitivity in both the original cohort and the validation cohort. Of the cluster scores, about 94% were above 0 in a later analysis, which found that TCRs clustered in the first cohort also tended to co-occur in the 90 to 150 validation repertoires. In vitro tests confirmed that a few of the cytomegalovirus-associated TCR beta chains recognize cytomegalovirus antigens. Most TCR sequences were seen in very few donors, while some public TCRs were found in many individuals. A later analysis lacked HLA typing for the validation cohort, so it scored co-occurrence in that cohort across all 120 repertoires.

Separate from the roughly 650-subject first cohort, the validation cohort of about 110 subjects was the group to which the donors belonged. CDR1 and CDR2 are read off the germline V gene as SGHNT and YENEEA. The CDR3, from cysteine to phenylalanine, totals 15 residues. Only the CDR3 region is kept as DNA, spanning 45 bases read in frame from base 1. V trim: 5 bases; J trim: 2 bases; unmatched bases: 6. The chain couples TRBV11-3 to TRBJ2-5, with 9 central nucleotides matching TRBD2. The specimen was PBMCs. The TCR originated in a woman between 18 and 29 years old in good health and CMV-seropositive. This receptor has the CDR3 CASSPRGGIQETQYF. In nucleotides, the sequence is TGTGCCAGCAGCCCGCGGGGGGGGATACAAGAGACCCAGTACTTC.